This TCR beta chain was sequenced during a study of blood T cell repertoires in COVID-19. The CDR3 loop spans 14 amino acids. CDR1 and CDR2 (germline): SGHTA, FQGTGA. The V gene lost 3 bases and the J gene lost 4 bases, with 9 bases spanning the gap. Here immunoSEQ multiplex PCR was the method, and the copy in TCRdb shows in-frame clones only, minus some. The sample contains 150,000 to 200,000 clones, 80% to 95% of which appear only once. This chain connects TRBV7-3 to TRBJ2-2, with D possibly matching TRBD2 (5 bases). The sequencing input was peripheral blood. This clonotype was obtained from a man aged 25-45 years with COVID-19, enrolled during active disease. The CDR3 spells CASSFSSITGELFF. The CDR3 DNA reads TGTGCCAGCAGCTTCTCTAGCATCACCGGGGAGCTGTTTTTT.